The TCR beta chain under discussion was sequenced for a study of graft-versus-host responses after intestinal transplantation (dated by TCRdb to the early 2020s). Regarding the complete study: Multivisceral, liver-intestinal, or isolated intestinal transplants were received by the recipients. A peak of at least 4% donor T cells among recipient peripheral blood mononuclear cells was the definition used for donor T cell macrochimerism. The cohort enrolled fewer than 25 intestinal transplant recipients including one retransplant, and 3 patients lacking pretransplant specimens were excluded. Rather than being sequenced by the commercial service, samples from a few later patients were sequenced in-house on an Illumina MiSeq and processed with MiXCR. Every recipient was given anti-thymocyte globulin induction, then maintenance tacrolimus and steroids for around three years. After intestinal transplantation, graft-versus-host and host-versus-graft alloreactive T cell clones were followed in the graft, circulation and bone marrow using bulk TCR-beta CDR3 sequencing. Alloreactive clones were identified by sequencing pre-transplant mixed lymphocyte reaction products and comparing these products with unstimulated pre-transplant donor and recipient T cells. Broader findings and caveats from the paper: In patients with donor T cell macrochimerism, the allografts had high GvH to HvG T cell clonal ratios. GvH clones were found in recipient bone marrow, and some of the GvH clones appeared earlier in ileal mucosa or blood, which is consistent with an intestinal mucosal origin. Early after transplant, declines in HvG clones were associated with peak levels of circulating GvH clones. Conclusions were limited by the relatively low number and heterogeneity of intestinal transplant patients.

Library preparation was by the immunoSEQ multiplex PCR assay. For most patients, genomic DNA was isolated with the Qiagen DNeasy Blood and Tissue Kit and shipped frozen to Adaptive Biotechnologies for TCR sequencing. High-throughput TCR-beta CDR3 sequencing of genomic DNA from most patients was performed by Adaptive Biotechnologies. In the source study's methods: Adaptive's ImmunoSEQ software supplied the TCR sequencing data for 15 to 20 patients, while MiXCR and VDJtools were used to process a few other patients. To correct CD4 versus CD8 sorting errors, sequences present in both subsets at a frequency ratio below 5:1 were removed. CDR3 nucleotide sequences shared by donor and recipient were removed because the origin of these sequences could not be assigned. Alloreactive clones required at least 2-fold expansion over unstimulated cells and minimum CFSE-low frequency of 0.002% (template counts) or 0.001% (read counts). A clone was considered mappable if detected in the sequenced pre-transplant spleen, lymph node, or MLR CFSE-low populations of the donor or recipient. The cumulative frequency of alloreactive clones was calculated as a percentage of all sequences, weighted by copy number. The table comes from immuneACCESS by way of TCRdb, which keeps in-frame sequences with V and J called. Part of the clones is missing from these tables; in studies checked, under half for an unresolved V gene and the rest for unknown reasons. V, J and clone size are taken as reported in that table, and D and trimming were inferred from the DNA itself. Across this sample there are roughly 64,000 clones, with over 90% seen only once. About 1.8% of the sample comes from the top ten.

A remark on this clone: Its antigen is unknown. No quality values exist for individual bases; no much larger clone is one base distant.

CDR1 and CDR2 (SQVTM, ANQGSEA) derive from the germline V gene. The CDR3 goes from the cysteine to the phenylalanine over 11 residues. Kept here is only the CDR3 DNA, which spans 33 bases and is read in frame from base 1. Trimming removed 5 bases from V and 6 bases from J; the gene matches leave 3 bases unexplained. This specimen's time point label, interpreted: cells obtained before transplantation from donor or recipient. CD3+CD4+ and CD3+CD8+ populations were FACS-sorted from unstimulated pre-transplant donor and recipient cells taken from spleen or lymph nodes. Sequences were derived from unstimulated CD8+ T cells sorted from spleen or lymph node cells, sampled before transplant. This chain is built from TRBV29-1 and TRBJ2-7; 8 bases in the junction line up with TRBD2. The sequence derives from a human donor who was the organ donor for an intestinal transplant. CDR3 sequence: CSVSGSLEQYF. The base sequence is TGCAGCGTTAGCGGGAGTCTCGAGCAGTACTTC.